This entry features one TCR beta chain sequence. The sample is drawn from a study of blood T cell repertoires in COVID-19. Across the whole study: The samples span acute and convalescent COVID-19 from the United States, Italy and Spain. PBMCs, B-cell-depleted T cells, or T cells were the source of the cDNA or gDNA that made up the material.

In the study's own analysis: Reference gene primer amplification in the assay estimated nucleated cell counts. Sequencing used immunoSEQ multiplex PCR; TCRdb keeps in-frame clones, though not all of them. V and J calls and clone size are given by that table; D and trimming were obtained from the DNA. The data hold around 260,000 clones, with roughly 88% observed a single time. The CDR3 length is 12 residues. V lost 6 bases and J 4 bases, leaving 9 bases between the germline ends. CDR1 is MNHEY and CDR2 is SVGEGT in the germline V gene. The clonotype was recovered from a woman in her 70s with COVID-19, enrolled during active disease. The source material was peripheral blood. This chain uses TRBV6-2 or TRBV6-3 with TRBJ2-5, with D unclear. CDR3 in DNA: TGTGCCAGCAGCCCCCCTAGAGAGACCCAGTACTTC. It is translated as CASSPPRETQYF.